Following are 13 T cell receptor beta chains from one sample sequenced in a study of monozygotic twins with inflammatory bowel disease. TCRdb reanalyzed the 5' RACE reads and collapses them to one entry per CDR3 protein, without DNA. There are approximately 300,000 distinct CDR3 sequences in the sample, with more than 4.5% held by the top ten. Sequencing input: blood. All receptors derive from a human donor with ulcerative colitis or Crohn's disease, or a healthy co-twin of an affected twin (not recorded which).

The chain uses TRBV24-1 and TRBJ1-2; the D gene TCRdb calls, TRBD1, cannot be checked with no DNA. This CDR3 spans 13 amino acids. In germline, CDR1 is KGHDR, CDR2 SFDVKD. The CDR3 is CATSDSGARGYTF.

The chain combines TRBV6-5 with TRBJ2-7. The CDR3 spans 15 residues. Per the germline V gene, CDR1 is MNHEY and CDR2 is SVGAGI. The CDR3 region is CASSYAETPTYEQYF.

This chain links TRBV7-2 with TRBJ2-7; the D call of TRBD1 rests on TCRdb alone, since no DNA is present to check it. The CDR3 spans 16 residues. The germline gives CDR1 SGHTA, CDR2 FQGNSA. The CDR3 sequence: CASSSRVGRGFSEQYF.

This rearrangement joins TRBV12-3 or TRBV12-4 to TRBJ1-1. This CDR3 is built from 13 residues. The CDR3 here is CASSLGSNTEAFF.

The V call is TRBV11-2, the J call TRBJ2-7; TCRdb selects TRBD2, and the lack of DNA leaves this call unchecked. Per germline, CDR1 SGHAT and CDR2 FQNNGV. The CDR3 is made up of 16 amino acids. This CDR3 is CASSLLGTSGTYEQYF.

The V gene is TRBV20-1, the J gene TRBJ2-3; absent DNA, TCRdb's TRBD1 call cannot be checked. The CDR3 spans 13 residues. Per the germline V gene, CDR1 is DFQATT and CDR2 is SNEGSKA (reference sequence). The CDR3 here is CSANRDGTDTQYF.

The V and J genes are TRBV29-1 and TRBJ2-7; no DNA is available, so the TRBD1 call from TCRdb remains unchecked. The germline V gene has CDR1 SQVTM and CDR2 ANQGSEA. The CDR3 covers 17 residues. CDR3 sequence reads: CSVETAPKVLGSYEQYF.

The CDR3 sequence: CSAKTSGGLQETQYF. The chain has TRBV20-1 and TRBJ2-5; there is no DNA to check the TCRdb D call of TRBD2. Germline assignment: CDR1 DFQATT and CDR2 SNEGSKA (reference sequence). There are 15 residues in the CDR3.

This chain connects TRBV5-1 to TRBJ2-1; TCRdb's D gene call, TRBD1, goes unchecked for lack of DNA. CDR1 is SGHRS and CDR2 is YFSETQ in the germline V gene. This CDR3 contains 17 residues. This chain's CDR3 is CASSFPGGLSSYNEQFF.

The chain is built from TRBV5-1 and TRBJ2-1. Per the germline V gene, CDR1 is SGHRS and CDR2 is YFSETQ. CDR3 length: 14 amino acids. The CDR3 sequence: CASSLAPGYNEQFF.

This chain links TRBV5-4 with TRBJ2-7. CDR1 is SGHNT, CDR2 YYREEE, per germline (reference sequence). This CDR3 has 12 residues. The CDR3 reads CASSLVGIEQYF.

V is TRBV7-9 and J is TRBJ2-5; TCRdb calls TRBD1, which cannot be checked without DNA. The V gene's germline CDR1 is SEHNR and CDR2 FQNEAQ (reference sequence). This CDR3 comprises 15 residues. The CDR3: CASSLGRLGGETQYF.

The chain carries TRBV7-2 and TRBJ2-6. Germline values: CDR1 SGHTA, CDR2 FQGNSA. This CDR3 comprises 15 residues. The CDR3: CASSSRSGGANVLTF.